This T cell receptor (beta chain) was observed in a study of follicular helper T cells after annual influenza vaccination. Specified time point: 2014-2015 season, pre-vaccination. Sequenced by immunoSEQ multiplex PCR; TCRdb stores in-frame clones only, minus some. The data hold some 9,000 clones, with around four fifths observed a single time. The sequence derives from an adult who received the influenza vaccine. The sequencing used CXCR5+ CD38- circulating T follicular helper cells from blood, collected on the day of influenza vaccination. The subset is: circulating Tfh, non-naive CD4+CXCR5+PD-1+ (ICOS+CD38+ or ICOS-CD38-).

The CDR3 DNA is TGCGCCAGCAGCCAAGTGACAGGCCCTGGAAACACCATATATTTT. This encodes CASSQVTGPGNTIYF. The chain uses TRBV4-1 and TRBJ1-3, with D possibly TRBD1 on 6 matching bases. Germline V lookup: CDR1 MGHRA, CDR2 YSYEKL. The CDR3 consists of 15 residues. With 1 base removed from V and 2 bases from J, the gap between germline ends came to 9 bases.